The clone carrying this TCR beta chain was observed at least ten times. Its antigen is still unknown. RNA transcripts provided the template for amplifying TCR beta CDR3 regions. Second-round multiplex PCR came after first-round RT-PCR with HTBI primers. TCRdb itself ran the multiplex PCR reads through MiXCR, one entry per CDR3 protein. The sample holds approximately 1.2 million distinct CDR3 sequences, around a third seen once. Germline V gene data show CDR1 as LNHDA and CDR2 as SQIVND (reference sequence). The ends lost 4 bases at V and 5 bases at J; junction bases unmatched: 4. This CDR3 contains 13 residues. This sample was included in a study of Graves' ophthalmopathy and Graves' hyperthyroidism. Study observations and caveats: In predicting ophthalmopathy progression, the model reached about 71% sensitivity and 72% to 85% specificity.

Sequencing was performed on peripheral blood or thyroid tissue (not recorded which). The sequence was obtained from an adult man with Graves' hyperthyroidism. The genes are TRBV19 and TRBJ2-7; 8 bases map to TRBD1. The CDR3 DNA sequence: TGTGCCAGTAGTACCGACAGGGGTAACGAGCAGTACTTC. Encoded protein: CASSTDRGNEQYF.